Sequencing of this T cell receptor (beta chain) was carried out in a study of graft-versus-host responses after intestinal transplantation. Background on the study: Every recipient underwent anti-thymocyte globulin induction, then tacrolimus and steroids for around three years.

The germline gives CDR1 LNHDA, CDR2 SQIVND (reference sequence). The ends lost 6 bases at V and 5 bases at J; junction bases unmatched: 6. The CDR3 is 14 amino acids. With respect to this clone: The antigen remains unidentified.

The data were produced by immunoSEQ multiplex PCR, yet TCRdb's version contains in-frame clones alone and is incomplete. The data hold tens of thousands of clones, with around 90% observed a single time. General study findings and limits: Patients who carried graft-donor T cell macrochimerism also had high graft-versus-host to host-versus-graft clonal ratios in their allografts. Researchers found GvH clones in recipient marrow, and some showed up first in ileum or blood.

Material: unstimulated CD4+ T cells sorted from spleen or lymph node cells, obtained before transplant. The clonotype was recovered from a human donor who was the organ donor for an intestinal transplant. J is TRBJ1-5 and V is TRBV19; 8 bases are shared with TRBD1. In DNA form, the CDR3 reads TGTGCCAGTAGGATGACAGGGGCGGATCAGCCCCAGCATTTT. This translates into CASRMTGADQPQHF.